This TCR beta chain was recorded in a study of shared clonotypes between healthy human individuals. Study at large: The study drew on a couple of women and three men aged 18 to 49 as donors. Study conclusions and caveats: When naive CD4 clonotypes were compared across several donors, around 4.6% were shared.

Germline CDR1 and CDR2: SNHLY and FYNNEI. This CDR3 contains 14 residues. Each PCR replicate from the sorted subsets contained 150 to 250 ng DNA, which is around 30,000 T cell genomes. Sequencing used immunoSEQ multiplex PCR; TCRdb keeps in-frame clones, though not all of them. The table includes approximately 330,000 clones, over 70% detected once. The study separated CD4+ cells into CD45RA+ naive and CD45RA-negative memory subsets. Concerning this clone: Its matching antigen is unknown.

The sample taken for sequencing was memory CD4+ T cells sorted from blood. Subset meaning: CD45RA-negative fraction. The origin of this receptor is a man between 25 and 39 years old in good health. V gene TRBV2 combines with J gene TRBJ2-5; tentative D call: TRBD2 (6 bases). The J call is uncertain, as TRBJ2-7 better fits the DNA end. In DNA form, the CDR3 reads TGTGCCAGCAGTCGGGACTCAGTCTACTACGAGCAGTACTTC. Translated: CASSRDSVYYEQYF.